What follows are 17 T cell receptor beta chains derived from one specimen sequenced in a study of blood T cells in healthy people across ages. Next came a second PCR, run for roughly 6 to 11 cycles, which used a sample-barcoded 5' primer along with a J-beta primer mix. TCRdb redid the calling of the 5' RACE reads with MiXCR, one entry per CDR3 protein. This sample yields some 320,000 distinct CDR3 sequences, of which 25% to 30% are seen a single time; 29% belongs to the top ten. Input material: blood. The receptors here all came from a woman in her 70s in good health.

The chain joins TRBV20-1 to TRBJ1-1; D unclear. With 3 bases removed from V and 5 bases from J, the gap between germline ends came to 10 bases. The CDR3 is 12 residues long. CDR1 DFQATT and CDR2 SNEGSKA come from the germline V gene (reference sequence). This chain's CDR3 is CSARQWGTEAFF. The CDR3, as DNA: TGCAGTGCTAGGCAATGGGGAACTGAAGCTTTCTTT.

This rearrangement joins TRBV27 to TRBJ1-1; D perhaps matches TRBD1 (6 bases). V lost 4 bases, J lost 1 base, and 13 bases lay in between. The germline V gene has CDR1 MNHEY and CDR2 SMNVEV (reference sequence). CDR3 length: 15 residues. CDR3 nucleotide sequence: TGTGCCAGCAGTTCCGGACAGACTCAGAACACTGAAGCTTTCTTT. This translates into CASSSGQTQNTEAFF.

This rearrangement joins TRBV19 to TRBJ1-4; tentatively, D is TRBD1 (5 bases). Between the trimmed V and J ends, which lost 7 bases and 6 bases, there was a span of 21 bases. CDR1 is LNHDA, CDR2 SQIVND, per germline (reference sequence). The CDR3 consists of 16 residues. The CDR3 DNA is TGTGCCAGTAAGAAAGCTCCGGGACTGCGGGATGAAAAACTGTTTTTT. Protein sequence: CASKKAPGLRDEKLFF.

There are a few counts of this clonotype. V is TRBV7-9 and J is TRBJ2-3; weak D call: TRBD2 (5 bases). V shed 5 bases and J shed 4 bases, with 16 bases lying between them. Germline V CDR1 and CDR2: SEHNR, FQNEAQ (reference sequence). The length of the CDR3 is 15 residues. CDR3 sequence reads: CASSISGPSSDTQYF. The CDR3 DNA sequence: TGTGCCAGCAGCATCAGCGGCCCGTCCTCAGATACGCAGTATTTT. Supplemented by reference TRBV7-9 and TRBJ2-3, the full variable domain reads DTGVSQNPRHKITKRGQNVTFRCDPISEHNRLYWYRQTLGQGPEFLTYFQNEAQLEKSRLLSDRFSAERPKGSFSTLEIQRTEQGDSAMYLCASSISGPSSDTQYFGPGTRLTVL.

The chain carries TRBV28 and TRBJ2-1; 8 bases map to TRBD2. The CDR3 has 14 amino acids. J gave up 7 bases and V 5 bases, and 7 bases lay outside the gene matches. Germline lookup yields CDR1 MDHEN and CDR2 SYDVKM. The CDR3: CASSPPGGVNEQFF. CDR3 coding DNA: TGTGCCAGCAGTCCCCCCGGGGGGGTAAATGAGCAGTTCTTC.

This clonotype was observed a few times. The J gene is TRBJ2-1, the V gene TRBV7-9; D unclear. CDR1 is SEHNR and CDR2 is FQNEAQ in the germline V gene (reference sequence). The CDR3 is made up of 14 amino acids. The V gene lost 10 bases and the J gene lost 1 base, with 14 bases spanning the gap. The CDR3 loop reads CATYYSTSYNEQFF. The CDR3 DNA reads TGTGCCACATACTATTCTACGTCCTACAATGAGCAGTTCTTC.

The gene calls are TRBV28 and TRBJ2-7, with 7 bases fitting TRBD2. The CDR3 totals 16 residues. CDR1 MDHEN and CDR2 SYDVKM come from the germline V gene. V lost 5 bases, J lost 2 bases, and 12 bases stayed unmatched. The CDR3 region is CASSQTGGSLPYEQYF. Written as DNA, the CDR3 is TGTGCCAGCAGTCAGACTGGCGGGAGCTTGCCCTACGAGCAGTACTTC.

This clonotype showed up just a few times. The chain couples TRBV28 to TRBJ1-4; unclear D gene. V lost 3 bases, J lost 3 bases, and 5 bases lay in between. CDR1 and CDR2 (germline): MDHEN, SYDVKM. The CDR3 consists of 13 residues. The DNA for the CDR3 is TGTGCCAGCAGTTTCAGGCCTAATGAAAAACTGTTTTTT. Translated: CASSFRPNEKLFF. The full variable domain, with the rest looked up from reference TRBV28 and TRBJ1-4, is DVKVTQSSRYLVKRTGEKVFLECVQDMDHENMFWYRQDPGLGLRLIYFSYDVKMKEKGDIPEGYSVSREKKERFSLILESASTNQTSMYLCASSFRPNEKLFFGSGTQLSVL.

The chain joins TRBV28 to TRBJ2-4, with D perhaps matching TRBD2 (6 bases). CDR3 length: 14 residues. With 10 bases removed from V and 2 bases from J, the gap between germline ends came to 15 bases. Germline V gives CDR1 MDHEN, CDR2 SYDVKM. The chain's CDR3 is CATFEEGTKNIQYF. The CDR3 DNA is TGTGCCACCTTCGAGGAGGGGACCAAAAACATTCAGTACTTC.

This clonotype was seen a few times. This rearrangement joins TRBV20-1 to TRBJ1-4; 7 bases align to TRBD1. Trimming at V came to 5 bases and at J to 14 bases, leaving 8 bases not matched to a gene. In germline, CDR1 is DFQATT, CDR2 SNEGSKA (reference sequence). There are 11 residues in the CDR3. In DNA, the CDR3 is TGCAGTGCTCGACAGGGCGTGCGTCTGTTTTTT. It translates to CSARQGVRLFF.

This clonotype came up many times. This chain links TRBV4-1 with TRBJ1-4, with D tentatively TRBD1 (6 bases). The germline gives CDR1 MGHRA, CDR2 YSYEKL. V lost 0 bases, J lost 8 bases, and 22 bases lay in between. CDR3 length: 18 residues. In DNA, the CDR3 is TGCGCCAGCAGCCAAGATCATTTTGGGGGGCAGGTCGAGGAAAAACTGTTTTTT. Its translation is CASSQDHFGGQVEEKLFF.

Worth noting for this clonotype: Germline and junction disagree at one end, which may indicate a read error. The rearrangement joins TRBV7-7 to TRBJ2-2, with 10 positions matching TRBD2. This CDR3 is built from 13 residues. Germline V CDR1 and CDR2: SSHAT, FNYEAQ (reference sequence). The CDR3 nucleotides read TGTGCTAGCAGCTTAGCGGGAGGCGGGGAGCTGTTTTTT. Its protein is CASSLAGGGELFF.

V gene TRBV28 combines with J gene TRBJ2-7; D is unresolved. Germline CDR1 reads MDHEN; CDR2 reads SYDVKM. V dropped 1 base and J dropped 5 bases, with 15 bases sitting between them. The CDR3 is made up of 15 amino acids. DNA of the CDR3: TGTGCCAGCAGTTTATACGCGTTGGGAAGGCACGAGCAGTACTTC. This translates into CASSLYALGRHEQYF.

The chain employs TRBV5-1 and TRBJ2-3, with 9 bases lining up with TRBD2. This CDR3 has 14 amino acids. Germline V gene lookup returns CDR1 SGHRS and CDR2 YFSETQ. With 8 bases clipped from V and 4 bases from J, the junction kept 8 bases outside the gene matches. CDR3 amino acids: CASSVAGVPDTQYF. The DNA of the CDR3 is TGCGCCAGTTCAGTAGCGGGAGTACCAGATACGCAGTATTTT.

The V gene is TRBV2, the J gene TRBJ2-1; tentatively, D is TRBD1 or TRBD2 (5 bases each). The better agreement between TRBJ2-7 and the DNA end casts doubt on the J call. There are 15 residues in the CDR3. The V gene's germline CDR1 is SNHLY and CDR2 FYNNEI. The CDR3 reads CASKFLREEGCEQYF. As DNA, the CDR3 is TGTGCCAGCAAGTTCCTCAGGGAAGAGGGGTGCGAGCAGTACTTC.

The V gene is TRBV7-2, the J gene TRBJ2-3; tentatively, D is TRBD2 (5 bases). In germline, CDR1 is SGHTA, CDR2 FQGNSA. V shed 1 base and J shed 5 bases, with 13 bases lying between them. The CDR3 sequence is 15 residues long. The CDR3 here is CASSLVGVVEDTQYF. CDR3 nucleotide sequence: TGTGCCAGCAGCTTAGTGGGAGTGGTCGAAGATACGCAGTATTTT.

This clonotype was detected only a few times. The rearrangement uses TRBV29-1 and TRBJ2-1, with 14 bases aligning to TRBD2. The CDR3 has 16 amino acids. Germline V gene data show CDR1 as SQVTM and CDR2 as ANQGSEA. With 3 bases clipped from V and 10 bases from J, the junction kept 11 bases outside the gene matches. CDR3 in amino acids: CSVDSWGTSGSNEQFF. CDR3 in DNA: TGCAGCGTTGATAGTTGGGGGACTAGCGGGAGCAACGAGCAGTTCTTC.